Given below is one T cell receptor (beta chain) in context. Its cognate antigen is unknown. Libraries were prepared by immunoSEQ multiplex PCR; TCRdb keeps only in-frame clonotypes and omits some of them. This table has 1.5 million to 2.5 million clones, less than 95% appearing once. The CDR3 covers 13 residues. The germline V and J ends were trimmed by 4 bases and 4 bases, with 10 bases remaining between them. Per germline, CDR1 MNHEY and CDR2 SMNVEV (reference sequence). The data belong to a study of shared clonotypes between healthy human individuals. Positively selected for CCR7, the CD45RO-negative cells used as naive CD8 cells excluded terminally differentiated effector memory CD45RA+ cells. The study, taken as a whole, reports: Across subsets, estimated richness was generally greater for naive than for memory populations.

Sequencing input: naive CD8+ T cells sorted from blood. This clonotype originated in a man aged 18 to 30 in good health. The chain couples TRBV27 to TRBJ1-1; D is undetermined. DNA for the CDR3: TGTGCCAGCAGTTCCTCGAGGTCCACTGAAGCTTTCTTT. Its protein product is CASSSSRSTEAFF.